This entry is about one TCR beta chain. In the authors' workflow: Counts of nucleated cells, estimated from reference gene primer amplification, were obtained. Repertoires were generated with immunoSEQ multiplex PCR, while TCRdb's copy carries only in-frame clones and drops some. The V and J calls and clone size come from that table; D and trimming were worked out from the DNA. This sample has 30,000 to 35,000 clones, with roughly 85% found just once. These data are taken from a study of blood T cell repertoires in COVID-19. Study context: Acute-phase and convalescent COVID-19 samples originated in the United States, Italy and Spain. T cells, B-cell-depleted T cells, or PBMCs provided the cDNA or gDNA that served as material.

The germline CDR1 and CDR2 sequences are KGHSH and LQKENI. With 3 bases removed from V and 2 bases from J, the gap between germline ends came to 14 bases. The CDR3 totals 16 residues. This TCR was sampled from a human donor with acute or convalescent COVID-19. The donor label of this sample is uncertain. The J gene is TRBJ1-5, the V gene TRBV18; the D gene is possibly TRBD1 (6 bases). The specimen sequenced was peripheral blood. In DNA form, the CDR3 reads TGTGCCAGCTCACCTGGACAGTTTCTCGGCAATCAGCCCCAGCATTTT. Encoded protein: CASSPGQFLGNQPQHF.